One sample yielded the 28 T cell receptor beta chains listed below, sequenced in a study of post-analysis software for immune sequencing data. General study findings and limits: There were five TRBV segments more frequent in patients than controls, and TRBV5-6, TRBV5-1 and TRBV20-1 were among them.

These receptors lack a known antigen. cDNA libraries of TCR beta carried unique molecular identifiers. TCRdb ran MiXCR on the PCR reads and lists one entry per CDR3 protein. The sample contains about 460,000 distinct CDR3 sequences, approximately 45% of which appear only once. The sequencing sample was made of blood. These TCRs come from a girl aged 10-17 years with multiple sclerosis.

The chain combines TRBV4-1 with TRBJ2-1, with a tentative D call TRBD2 (7 bases). The CDR3 consists of 15 residues. With 4 bases removed from V and 9 bases from J, the gap between germline ends came to 19 bases. Germline lookup yields CDR1 MGHRA and CDR2 YSYEKL. CDR3 nucleotide sequence: TGCGCCAGCAGCCCTGAGGGGGAGGGCTGGCGTGAGCAGTTCTTC. It yields the protein CASSPEGEGWREQFF.

V and J are TRBV7-3 and TRBJ2-6; TRBD2 is a possible D gene (5 bases). The CDR3 sequence is 15 residues long. Germline V gene lookup returns CDR1 SGHTA and CDR2 FQGTGA. Deletions cut 5 bases from V and 1 base from J, with 9 bases between. The DNA of the CDR3 is TGTGCCAGCAGCACTACTAGTTCTGGGGCCAACGTCCTGACTTTC. Encoded protein: CASSTTSSGANVLTF.

This clonotype was found a few times. The rearrangement joins TRBV4-1 to TRBJ2-6; possible D gene TRBD1, 5 bases. This CDR3 contains 16 residues. V gave up 7 bases and J gave up 2 bases, with 15 bases separating them. Per germline, CDR1 MGHRA and CDR2 YSYEKL. CDR3 protein: CASTLRQITGANVLTF. DNA for the CDR3: TGCGCCAGCACCCTCCGACAGATAACTGGGGCCAACGTCCTGACTTTC.

In this sample, this clonotype turned up once. CDR3 sequence: CASSLAADRRDEQFF. The CDR3 DNA sequence: TGCGCCAGCAGCTTGGCCGCCGACAGGAGGGATGAGCAGTTCTTC. This sequence joins TRBV5-1 and TRBJ2-1; D may correspond to TRBD1 or TRBD2 (6 bases each). Germline assignment: CDR1 SGHRS and CDR2 YFSETQ. The CDR3 covers 15 residues. The V end lost 0 bases, the J end lost 8 bases, and 15 bases lay between the germline ends.

The chain recombines TRBV3-1 with TRBJ2-1; D remains ambiguous. The CDR3 is 13 residues long. CDR1 is LGHDT and CDR2 is YNNKEL in the germline V gene (reference sequence). Trimming removed 2 bases from V and 10 bases from J, with 12 bases in between. CDR3 region: CASSQLRRPEQFF. The CDR3 nucleotides read TGTGCCAGCAGCCAATTACGCCGCCCCGAGCAGTTCTTC.

The chain uses TRBV20-1 and TRBJ2-5, with a weak D call TRBD2 (6 bases). V was cut by 2 bases and J by 4 bases, with 8 bases left in between. CDR3 length equals 12 residues. Germline CDR1 is DFQATT and CDR2 is SNEGSKA (reference sequence). The CDR3 DNA follows: TGCAGTGCTAGACTGGGGGGAGAGACCCAGTACTTC. Its protein is CSARLGGETQYF.

The gene calls are TRBV27 and TRBJ1-4; 9 positions match TRBD1. This CDR3 region has 13 residues. J gave up 12 bases and V 6 bases, and 8 bases lay outside the gene matches. From germline, CDR1 is MNHEY and CDR2 SMNVEV (reference sequence). The CDR3 spells CASSLPGQGELFF. CDR3 bases: TGTGCCAGCAGCCTCCCGGGACAGGGAGAACTGTTTTTT.

J is TRBJ2-3 and V is TRBV5-1, with 12 bases that match TRBD2. Germline V CDR1 and CDR2: SGHRS, YFSETQ. The CDR3 length is 16 residues. The trim removed 4 bases at V and 4 bases at J, leaving 7 bases unmatched. CDR3 amino acids: CASSPRLAGVPDTQYF. The DNA for the CDR3 is TGCGCCAGCAGCCCTCGACTAGCGGGAGTTCCAGATACGCAGTATTTT.

The chain carries TRBV28 and TRBJ1-1; D gene uncertain. Germline V lookup: CDR1 MDHEN, CDR2 SYDVKM. The CDR3 loop spans 16 amino acids. V was shortened by 4 bases and J by 7 bases, with 22 bases between the two germline ends. The CDR3 sequence: CASSSRVAEGGNEAFF. As DNA, the CDR3 is TGTGCCAGCAGTTCGAGAGTGGCGGAGGGAGGAAATGAAGCTTTCTTT.

The J gene is TRBJ2-3, the V gene TRBV29-1; perhaps TRBD2 as D (6 bases). The CDR3 has 14 amino acids. The V and J ends lost 6 bases and 5 bases respectively, with 18 bases between them. The germline CDR1 and CDR2 sequences are SQVTM and ANQGSEA. The CDR3 sequence is CSVPTEGSGDTQYF. CDR3 in DNA: TGCAGCGTCCCGACCGAGGGTAGCGGAGATACGCAGTATTTT.

The chain joins TRBV5-1 to TRBJ1-5; D is undetermined. Trimming took off 0 bases at V and 4 bases at J, with 14 bases between the two ends. This CDR3 contains 16 residues. CDR1 SGHRS and CDR2 YFSETQ come from the germline V gene. The CDR3 protein is CASSLVAGSYNQPQHF. For the CDR3, the DNA is TGCGCCAGCAGCTTGGTGGCAGGTTCTTATAATCAGCCCCAGCATTTT.

This clonotype appeared a few times. The gene calls are TRBV29-1 and TRBJ2-1, with 10 bases fitting TRBD2. This CDR3 contains 16 residues. CDR1 is SQVTM, CDR2 ANQGSEA, per germline. Losses at the gene ends were 7 bases for V and 2 bases for J; bases not matched to a gene: 11. In nucleotides, the CDR3 is TGCAGCGGGCTCCTAGCGGGGGAACTAGCCTACAATGAGCAGTTCTTC. Amino acid sequence: CSGLLAGELAYNEQFF.

The chain recombines TRBV7-2 with TRBJ2-3; TRBD1 agrees at 8 bases. Germline CDR1 is SGHTA and CDR2 is FQGNSA. CDR3 size: 16 residues. V was clipped by 6 bases and J by 0 bases; unmatched bases: 8. The CDR3 DNA reads TGTGCCAGCAGAAAAGACAGGGGTGCGAGCACAGATACGCAGTATTTT. It specifies CASRKDRGASTDTQYF.

The J gene is TRBJ2-5, the V gene TRBV7-8; D may be TRBD1 (6 bases). The germline V gene has CDR1 SGHVS and CDR2 FQNEAQ. This CDR3 is built from 13 residues. Trimming removed 6 bases from V and 5 bases from J, with 13 bases in between. The CDR3 nucleotides are TGTGCCAGCAGTGCAGGGGCTCGGGAGACCCAGTACTTC. This encodes CASSAGARETQYF.

The chain joins TRBV21-1 to TRBJ1-1. TRBV21-1 is classified as a pseudogene. The CDR3 has 14 residues. CDR3 sequence: CASSIRKGRTEAFF. The CDR3 nucleotides read TGTGCCAGCAGCATCAGGAAGGGCCGTACTGAAGCTTTCTTT.

The V and J genes are TRBV7-9 and TRBJ1-5; D call uncertain. CDR1 and CDR2 (germline): SEHNR, FQNEAQ (reference sequence). With 11 bases removed from V and 3 bases from J, the gap between germline ends came to 14 bases. CDR3 size: 13 residues. CDR3 in amino acids: CAVGIVPNQPQHF. The CDR3 nucleotides read TGTGCCGTGGGAATAGTCCCCAATCAGCCCCAGCATTTT.

This clonotype was observed once. The rearrangement uses TRBV7-9 and TRBJ2-5; D possibly corresponds to TRBD2 (5 bases). The tail of the sequence fits TRBJ2-7 better, so the J call may be wrong. From germline, CDR1 is SEHNR and CDR2 FQNEAQ (reference sequence). The CDR3 sequence is 14 residues long. This CDR3 reads CASSLKGGRAEQYF. The CDR3, as DNA: TGTGCCAGCAGCTTAAAAGGTGGGCGGGCCGAGCAGTACTTC.

This clonotype was counted once. The chain employs TRBV7-9 and TRBJ2-4; D is perhaps TRBD2 (6 bases). The germline CDR1 and CDR2 sequences are SEHNR and FQNEAQ (reference sequence). The germline V and J ends were trimmed by 3 bases and 7 bases, with 13 bases remaining between them. The length of the CDR3 is 14 residues. In nucleotides, the CDR3 is TGTGCCAGCAGCTTTGCGGGGACTCCTAACATTCAGTACTTC. It translates to CASSFAGTPNIQYF.

This chain connects TRBV28 to TRBJ2-7; 9 bases align to TRBD1. Looked up from germline, CDR1 is MDHEN and CDR2 is SYDVKM. After removal of 6 bases from V and 6 bases from J, the junction contained 6 bases not matched to a gene. The CDR3 runs 13 residues. CDR3 residues: CASRPGQGGEQYF. CDR3 in DNA: TGTGCCAGCAGGCCGGGACAGGGTGGCGAGCAGTACTTC.

This clonotype was observed a few times. This chain links TRBV4-1 with TRBJ2-1; D is unresolved. CDR1 is MGHRA, CDR2 YSYEKL, per germline. The V and J ends lost 1 base and 5 bases respectively, with 15 bases between them. The CDR3 loop spans 16 amino acids. CDR3: CASSQVGVRSHNEQFF. The CDR3 DNA follows: TGCGCCAGCAGCCAAGTGGGCGTGAGGTCCCACAATGAGCAGTTCTTC.

In its sample, this clonotype was seen a few times. The rearrangement uses TRBV12-3 or TRBV12-4 and TRBJ2-7; TRBD2 matches 9 bases. The length of the CDR3 is 14 residues. With V trimmed by 6 bases and J by 4 bases, 7 bases remained unmatched. This chain's CDR3 is CASRDSGSGYEQYF. The DNA for the CDR3 is TGTGCCAGCAGAGATAGCGGGAGTGGGTACGAGCAGTACTTC.

This clonotype was seen only a few times. The gene calls are TRBV5-1 and TRBJ2-1; no reliable D call. The length of the CDR3 is 11 residues. In germline, CDR1 is SGHRS, CDR2 YFSETQ. The V end lost 7 bases, the J end lost 8 bases, and 10 bases lay between the germline ends. In nucleotides, the CDR3 is TGCGCCAGCTGGGGTGGGGATGAGCAGTTCTTC. Translated: CASWGGDEQFF.

This chain links TRBV29-1 with TRBJ1-2; D perhaps matches TRBD1 (5 bases). Trimming cost V 3 bases and J 0 bases, with 17 bases left between them. Germline V gene data show CDR1 as SQVTM and CDR2 as ANQGSEA. The CDR3 consists of 16 residues. CDR3 coding DNA: TGCAGCGTTGAGCCGCACCAAGACAGATCTAACTATGGCTACACCTTC. This sequence encodes CSVEPHQDRSNYGYTF. Using reference TRBV29-1 and TRBJ1-2 for the parts outside the CDR3, the full variable domain is SAVISQKPSRDICQRGTSLTIQCQVDSQVTMMFWYRQQPGQSLTLIATANQGSEATYESGFVIDKFPISRPNLTFSTLTVSNMSPEDSSIYLCSVEPHQDRSNYGYTFGSGTRLTVV.

This clonotype turned up a few times. V usage is TRBV6-5 and J usage is TRBJ2-2; 9 bases line up with TRBD2. The CDR3 loop spans 15 amino acids. V shed 10 bases, J shed 0 bases, and the junction held 6 bases outside the gene matches. The germline CDR1 and CDR2 sequences are MNHEY and SVGAGI. DNA for the CDR3: TGTGCCACACGGTTAGCGGGGGCGAACACCGGGGAGCTGTTTTTT. Encoded protein: CATRLAGANTGELFF.

V gene TRBV5-1 combines with J gene TRBJ2-3; D call uncertain. This CDR3 has 14 amino acids. V gave up 1 base and J gave up 2 bases, with 8 bases separating them. Germline lookup yields CDR1 SGHRS and CDR2 YFSETQ. CDR3 in DNA: TGCGCCAGCAGCTTGAGGCAGGACACAGATACGCAGTATTTT. Amino acids: CASSLRQDTDTQYF. Looking up the rest from reference TRBV5-1 and TRBJ2-3 gives the full variable domain: KAGVTQTPRYLIKTRGQQVTLSCSPISGHRSVSWYQQTPGQGLQFLFEYFSETQRNKGNFPGRFSGRQFSNSRSEMNVSTLELGDSALYLCASSLRQDTDTQYFGPGTRLTVL.

The chain has TRBV4-3 and TRBJ1-4; 7 bases are a match to TRBD1. The CDR3 spans 15 residues. V gave up 2 bases and J gave up 6 bases; unmatched junction bases: 6. CDR1 and CDR2 from the germline V gene are LGHNA and YSLEER. CDR3: CASSQSGQVDEKLFF. CDR3 coding DNA: TGCGCCAGCAGCCAATCCGGACAGGTAGATGAAAAACTGTTTTTT.

The chain carries TRBV7-9 and TRBJ1-1, with a possible D match to TRBD1 (6 bases). Trimming removed 4 bases from V and 7 bases from J, with 16 bases in between. The CDR3 contains 14 residues. Germline V CDR1 and CDR2: SEHNR, FQNEAQ (reference sequence). CDR3 DNA: TGTGCCAGCAGCTCAATTGGGCAGGGGTATGAAGCTTTCTTT. Its protein product is CASSSIGQGYEAFF.

V and J are TRBV7-2 and TRBJ2-1, with 9 bases matching TRBD2. The J call may be mistaken, given a closer DNA end match to TRBJ2-7. Germline values: CDR1 SGHTA, CDR2 FQGNSA. The CDR3 length is 16 residues. In DNA, the CDR3 is TGTGCCAGCAGAGTAGCGGGAGAAGGGGGTTCCTACGAGCAGTACTTC. Its translation is CASRVAGEGGSYEQYF.